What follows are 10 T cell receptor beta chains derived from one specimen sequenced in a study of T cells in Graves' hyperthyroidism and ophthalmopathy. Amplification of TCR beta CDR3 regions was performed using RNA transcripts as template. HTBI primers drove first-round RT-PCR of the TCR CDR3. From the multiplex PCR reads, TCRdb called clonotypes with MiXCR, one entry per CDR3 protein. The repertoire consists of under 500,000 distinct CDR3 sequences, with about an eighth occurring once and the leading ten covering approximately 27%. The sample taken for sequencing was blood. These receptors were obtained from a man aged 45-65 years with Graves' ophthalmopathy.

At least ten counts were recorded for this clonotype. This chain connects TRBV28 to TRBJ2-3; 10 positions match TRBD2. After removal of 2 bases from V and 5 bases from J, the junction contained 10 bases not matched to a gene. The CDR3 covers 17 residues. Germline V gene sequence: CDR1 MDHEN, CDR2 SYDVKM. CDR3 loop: CASSLTASGSWLDTQYF. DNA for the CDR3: TGTGCCAGCAGTTTAACGGCTAGCGGGAGTTGGCTAGATACGCAGTATTTT.

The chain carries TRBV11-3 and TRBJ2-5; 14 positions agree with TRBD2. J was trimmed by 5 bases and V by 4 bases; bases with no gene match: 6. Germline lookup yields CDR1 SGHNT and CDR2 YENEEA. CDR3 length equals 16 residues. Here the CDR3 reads CASSSGTSGRRETQYF. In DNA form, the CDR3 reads TGTGCCAGCAGCTCGGGGACTAGCGGGAGACGGGAGACCCAGTACTTC.

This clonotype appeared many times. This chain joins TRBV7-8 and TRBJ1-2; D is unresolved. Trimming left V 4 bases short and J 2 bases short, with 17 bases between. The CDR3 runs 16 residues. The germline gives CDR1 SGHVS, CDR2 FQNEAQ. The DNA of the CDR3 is TGTGCCAGCAGCTCCCCTCGGGCCACTCCCAACTATGGCTACACCTTC. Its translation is CASSSPRATPNYGYTF. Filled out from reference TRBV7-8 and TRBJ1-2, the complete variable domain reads GAGVSQSPRYKVAKRGQDVALRCDPISGHVSLFWYQQALGQGPEFLTYFQNEAQLDKSGLPSDRFFAERPEGSVSTLKIQRTQQEDSAVYLCASSSPRATPNYGYTFGSGTRLTVV.

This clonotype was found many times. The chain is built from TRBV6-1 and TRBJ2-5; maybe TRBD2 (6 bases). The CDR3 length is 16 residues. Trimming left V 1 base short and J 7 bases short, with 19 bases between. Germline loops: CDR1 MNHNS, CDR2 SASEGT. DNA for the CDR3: TGTGCCAGCAGTGAAGTCGGAGGGCGACAAGAGGGGACCCAGTACTTC. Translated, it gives CASSEVGGRQEGTQYF.

CDR3 in DNA: TGTGCCAGCAGCCCGCCGTTCCGGTTCGAGCAGTACTTC. Encoded protein: CASSPPFRFEQYF. The chain couples TRBV7-2 to TRBJ2-7; no clear D. Germline V lookup: CDR1 SGHTA, CDR2 FQGNSA. Between the trimmed V and J ends, which lost 5 bases and 6 bases, there was a span of 14 bases. This CDR3 contains 13 residues.

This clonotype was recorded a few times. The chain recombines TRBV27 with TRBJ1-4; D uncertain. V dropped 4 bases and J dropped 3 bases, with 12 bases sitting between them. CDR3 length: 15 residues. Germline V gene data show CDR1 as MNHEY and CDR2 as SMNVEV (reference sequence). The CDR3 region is CASSSISAANEKLFF. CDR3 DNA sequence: TGTGCCAGCAGTTCCATTAGCGCGGCTAATGAAAAACTGTTTTTT.

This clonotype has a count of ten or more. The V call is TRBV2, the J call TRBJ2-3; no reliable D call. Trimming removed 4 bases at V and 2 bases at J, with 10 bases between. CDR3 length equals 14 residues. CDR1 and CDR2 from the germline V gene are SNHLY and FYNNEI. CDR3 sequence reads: CASSVALTTDTQYF. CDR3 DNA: TGTGCCAGCAGTGTGGCCCTAACCACAGATACGCAGTATTTT.

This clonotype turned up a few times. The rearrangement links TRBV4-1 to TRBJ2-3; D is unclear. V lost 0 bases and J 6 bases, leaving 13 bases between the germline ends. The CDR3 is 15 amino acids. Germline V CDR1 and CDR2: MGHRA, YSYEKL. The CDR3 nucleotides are TGCGCCAGCAGCCAAGAGGCCCCCTCGGCTGATACGCAGTATTTT. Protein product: CASSQEAPSADTQYF.

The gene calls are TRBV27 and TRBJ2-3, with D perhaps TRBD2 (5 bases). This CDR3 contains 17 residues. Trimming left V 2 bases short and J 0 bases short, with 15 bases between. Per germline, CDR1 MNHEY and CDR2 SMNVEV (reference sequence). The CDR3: CASSLLGLATSTDTQYF. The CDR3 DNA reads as TGTGCCAGCAGTTTACTTGGACTTGCAACTAGCACAGATACGCAGTATTTT.

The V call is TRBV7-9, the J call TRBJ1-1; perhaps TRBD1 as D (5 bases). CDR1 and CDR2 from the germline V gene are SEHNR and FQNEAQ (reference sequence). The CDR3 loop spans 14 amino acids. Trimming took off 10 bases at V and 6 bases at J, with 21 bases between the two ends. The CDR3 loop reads CAIGEGLGLAEAFF. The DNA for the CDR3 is TGTGCCATAGGGGAGGGGCTCGGGTTAGCTGAAGCTTTCTTT.